The 23 T cell receptor beta chains reported below all come from one sample, sequenced in a study of blood T cells in healthy people across ages. A J-beta primer mix and a sample-barcoded 5' primer were used in a second PCR of about 7 to 12 cycles. TCRdb ran MiXCR on the 5' RACE reads and lists one entry per CDR3 protein. This table has approximately 800,000 distinct CDR3 sequences, 50% to 65% appearing once. The sequenced sample was blood. These receptors came from a man older than 75 in good health.

Remarks on this clonotype: This may be a read error, as it is one base from a much larger clone. The V call is TRBV14, the J call TRBJ2-1; TRBD1 aligns across 7 bases. This CDR3 has 15 amino acids. Germline-derived CDR1 and CDR2 are SGHDN and FVKESK. CDR3 protein: CASSPPQGVYNGQFF. CDR3 coding DNA: TGTGCCAGCAGCCCCCCTCAGGGGGTCTACAATGGGCAGTTCTTC.

The V call is TRBV9, the J call TRBJ2-6; no firm D call. Trimming removed 2 bases at V and 0 bases at J, with 9 bases between. The length of the CDR3 is 16 residues. Looked up from germline, CDR1 is SGDLS and CDR2 is YYNGEE. This CDR3 is CASSVPSSSGANVLTF. The CDR3 DNA follows: TGTGCCAGCAGCGTTCCCAGCAGCTCTGGGGCCAACGTCCTGACTTTC. Supplemented by reference TRBV9 and TRBJ2-6, the full variable domain reads DSGVTQTPKHLITATGQRVTLRCSPRSGDLSVYWYQQSLDQGLQFLIQYYNGEERAKGNILERFSAQQFPDLHSELNLSSLELGDSALYFCASSVPSSSGANVLTFGAGSRLTVL.

The chain has TRBV11-3 and TRBJ1-5; the match to TRBD1 covers 11 bases. The V gene end was trimmed by 5 bases and the J gene end by 2 bases; junction bases not matched to a gene: 5. The CDR3 is 16 amino acids. The germline V gene has CDR1 SGHNT and CDR2 YENEEA. CDR3 residues: CASSPRTGGGNQPQHF. Written as DNA, the CDR3 is TGTGCCAGCAGCCCACGGACAGGGGGCGGCAATCAGCCCCAGCATTTT.

The chain employs TRBV27 and TRBJ2-5, with D uncertain. Trimming removed 3 bases at V and 4 bases at J, with 15 bases between. The germline V gene has CDR1 MNHEY and CDR2 SMNVEV (reference sequence). This CDR3 spans 15 amino acids. CDR3 loop: CASSFLWAWGETQYF. In nucleotides, the CDR3 is TGTGCCAGCAGTTTCCTGTGGGCTTGGGGAGAGACCCAGTACTTC.

This clonotype was observed a handful of times. This chain joins TRBV12-3 or TRBV12-4 and TRBJ1-2; TRBD1 aligns across 8 bases. The CDR3 extends over 13 amino acids. V lost 5 bases, J lost 8 bases, and 7 bases stayed unmatched. The CDR3 DNA is TGTGCCAGCAGTCCTGGGACAGGAGGAGGCTACACCTTC. Protein product: CASSPGTGGGYTF.

This clonotype was recorded only once. This sequence joins TRBV14 and TRBJ2-3; 10 nucleotides align to TRBD2. J lost 4 bases, V lost 0 bases, and 10 bases had no gene match. Looked up from germline, CDR1 is SGHDN and CDR2 is FVKESK. CDR3 length: 18 residues. CDR3 in DNA: TGTGCCAGCAGCCAAGATTACTCAGGGACTAGCGTCGCAGATACGCAGTATTTT. This encodes CASSQDYSGTSVADTQYF.

With regard to this clonotype: The junction departs from the called germline gene at one end, perhaps through a read error. The rearrangement uses TRBV6-5 and TRBJ2-7; D might be TRBD2 (6 bases). The germline CDR1 and CDR2 sequences are MNHEY and SVGAGI. CDR3 length: 15 amino acids. CDR3: CASSSRDAGSYGQYF. In DNA, the CDR3 is TGTGCCAGCAGTTCGCGGGACGCCGGATCCTACGGGCAGTACTTC.

The chain combines TRBV28 with TRBJ1-4; no firm D call. There are 16 residues in the CDR3. V lost 7 bases and J lost 0, with 15 bases in between. CDR1 and CDR2 from the germline V gene are MDHEN and SYDVKM. CDR3 protein: CASIHREDATNEKLFF. The CDR3 DNA is TGTGCCAGCATCCATCGAGAGGACGCAACTAATGAAAAACTGTTTTTT.

CDR3: CASSLSFRQGNEQFF. The CDR3 coding sequence is TGTGCCAGCAGCTTATCCTTTAGACAGGGGAATGAGCAGTTCTTC. The rearrangement joins TRBV7-9 to TRBJ2-1; 8 nucleotides match TRBD1. V gave up 2 bases and J gave up 7 bases; unmatched junction bases: 7. The CDR3 consists of 15 residues. Germline loops: CDR1 SEHNR, CDR2 FQNEAQ (reference sequence). Based on the CDR3 plus reference TRBV7-9 and TRBJ2-1, the full variable domain is DTGVSQNPRHKITKRGQNVTFRCDPISEHNRLYWYRQTLGQGPEFLTYFQNEAQLEKSRLLSDRFSAERPKGSFSTLEIQRTEQGDSAMYLCASSLSFRQGNEQFFGPGTRLTVL.

This clonotype was counted a few times. The V call is TRBV6-2 or TRBV6-3, the J call TRBJ2-7; D is undetermined. The CDR3 length is 12 residues. Per germline, CDR1 MNHEY and CDR2 SVGEGT. The ends were cut back, 6 bases at V and 1 base at J, with 7 bases in the middle. CDR3 DNA: TGTGCCAGCAGATTATTTTCCTACGAGCAGTACTTC. It specifies CASRLFSYEQYF.

This clonotype was picked up a small number of times. This chain uses TRBV5-1 with TRBJ1-2; 10 positions agree with TRBD1. The germline V gene has CDR1 SGHRS and CDR2 YFSETQ. This CDR3 is 15 amino acids long. V shed 3 bases, J shed 5 bases, and the junction held 7 bases outside the gene matches. The CDR3 is CASSSTPGQGYGYTF. CDR3 nucleotide sequence: TGCGCCAGCAGCTCTACTCCGGGACAGGGGTATGGCTACACCTTC. Full variable domain (rest looked up from reference TRBV5-1 and TRBJ1-2): KAGVTQTPRYLIKTRGQQVTLSCSPISGHRSVSWYQQTPGQGLQFLFEYFSETQRNKGNFPGRFSGRQFSNSRSEMNVSTLELGDSALYLCASSSTPGQGYGYTFGSGTRLTVV.

The rearrangement uses TRBV20-1 and TRBJ1-5; D possibly corresponds to TRBD1 (6 bases). This CDR3 contains 12 residues. Germline-derived CDR1 and CDR2 are DFQATT and SNEGSKA (reference sequence). The CDR3 spells CRAGQLNQPQHF. The CDR3 coding sequence is TGCAGGGCCGGACAGCTCAATCAGCCCCAGCATTTT.

V and J are TRBV7-9 and TRBJ2-7; 10 nucleotides line up with TRBD2. The V segment lost 5 bases and the J segment 0 bases; nucleotides outside the gene matches: 4. Germline V CDR1 and CDR2: SEHNR, FQNEAQ (reference sequence). This CDR3 has 15 residues. The CDR3 DNA follows: TGTGCCAGCAGCAACCGGACTAGCGGCTCCTACGAGCAGTACTTC. It yields the protein CASSNRTSGSYEQYF. Filled out from reference TRBV7-9 and TRBJ2-7, the complete variable domain reads DTGVSQNPRHKITKRGQNVTFRCDPISEHNRLYWYRQTLGQGPEFLTYFQNEAQLEKSRLLSDRFSAERPKGSFSTLEIQRTEQGDSAMYLCASSNRTSGSYEQYFGPGTRLTVT.

There are a few counts of this clonotype. The chain employs TRBV6-1 and TRBJ2-4; a possible D gene is TRBD2 (6 bases). Germline loops: CDR1 MNHNS, CDR2 SASEGT. Trimming left V 6 bases short and J 13 bases short, with 13 bases between. CDR3 length: 11 residues. The DNA for the CDR3 is TGTGCCAGCAGGCCCTCCCGGGAGCAGTACTTC. Protein sequence: CASRPSREQYF.

V gene TRBV18 combines with J gene TRBJ2-7, with D tentatively TRBD2 (6 bases). Per germline, CDR1 KGHSH and CDR2 LQKENI. Trimming cost V 3 bases and J 0 bases, with 12 bases left between them. The CDR3 sequence is 15 residues long. CDR3 loop: CASSPRPGDSYEQYF. CDR3 nucleotides: TGTGCCAGCTCACCCCGTCCGGGAGACTCCTACGAGCAGTACTTC.

This clonotype was recorded at least ten times. V usage is TRBV5-1 and J usage is TRBJ2-7; tentatively, D is TRBD2 (5 bases). Germline loops: CDR1 SGHRS, CDR2 YFSETQ. Trimming took off 0 bases at V and 0 bases at J, with 13 bases between the two ends. The CDR3 length is 16 residues. The DNA of the CDR3 is TGCGCCAGCAGCTTGGGGGGAGCTGCGAGCTCCTACGAGCAGTACTTC. Amino acids: CASSLGGAASSYEQYF.

The chain carries TRBV29-1 and TRBJ1-1; tentatively, D is TRBD1 (6 bases). With 7 bases removed from V and 0 bases from J, the gap between germline ends came to 12 bases. Looked up from germline, CDR1 is SQVTM and CDR2 is ANQGSEA. The CDR3 is made up of 13 amino acids. In DNA form, the CDR3 reads TGCAGCGGGAGCAGGGGACTGAACACTGAAGCTTTCTTT. Encoded protein: CSGSRGLNTEAFF.

This clonotype occurred a few times. V gene TRBV7-2 combines with J gene TRBJ1-2, with 7 bases that match TRBD1. This CDR3 spans 16 amino acids. The V segment lost 5 bases and the J segment 4 bases; nucleotides outside the gene matches: 13. Looked up from germline, CDR1 is SGHTA and CDR2 is FQGNSA. The CDR3 DNA reads as TGTGCCAGCAGCCTGAGTGCGGGACAGACCCTCTATGGCTACACCTTC. Encoded protein: CASSLSAGQTLYGYTF.

The chain is built from TRBV10-3 and TRBJ1-6, with D possibly being TRBD1 (5 bases). The germline V gene encodes CDR1 ENHRY and CDR2 SYGVKD. V lost 6 bases to trimming and J lost 9 bases, with 15 bases between them. The CDR3 spans 14 residues. CDR3 protein: CAISSGGLASPLHF. In DNA, the CDR3 is TGTGCCATCAGCTCGGGGGGGTTGGCTTCACCCCTCCACTTT.

This chain joins TRBV4-2 and TRBJ2-1, with 10 nucleotides matching TRBD2. Germline CDR1 and CDR2: LGHNA and YNFKEQ. Trimming at V came to 0 bases and at J to 8 bases, leaving 10 bases not matched to a gene. There are 17 residues in the CDR3. CDR3 loop: CASSQDLAGAGVDEQFF. CDR3 nucleotide sequence: TGTGCCAGCAGCCAAGATCTAGCGGGAGCGGGGGTGGATGAGCAGTTCTTC.

The rearrangement links TRBV24-1 to TRBJ2-1; D is possibly TRBD1 or TRBD2 (5 bases each). With 2 bases removed from V and 4 bases from J, the gap between germline ends came to 8 bases. From germline, CDR1 is KGHDR and CDR2 SFDVKD. This CDR3 is 14 amino acids long. CDR3 residues: CATSDSGRYNEQFF. The CDR3, as DNA: TGTGCCACCAGTGATTCGGGACGGTACAATGAGCAGTTCTTC.

This rearrangement joins TRBV18 to TRBJ2-4, with 7 bases that match TRBD2. With 4 bases clipped from V and 4 bases from J, the junction kept 13 bases outside the gene matches. This CDR3 is 17 amino acids long. Germline V gene sequence: CDR1 KGHSH, CDR2 LQKENI. The CDR3 is CASSLQSAGGGKNIQYF. The DNA of the CDR3 is TGTGCCAGCTCACTACAATCGGCCGGGGGAGGGAAAAACATTCAGTACTTC.

The gene calls are TRBV11-2 and TRBJ1-6; TRBD1 aligns across 7 bases. Trimming at V came to 0 bases and at J to 7 bases, leaving 9 bases not matched to a gene. Germline assignment: CDR1 SGHAT and CDR2 FQNNGV. CDR3 length: 17 residues. The CDR3 loop reads CASSLDPGPGGNSPLHF. The CDR3 region has the DNA TGTGCCAGCAGCTTAGATCCCGGGCCAGGGGGGAATTCACCCCTCCACTTT.